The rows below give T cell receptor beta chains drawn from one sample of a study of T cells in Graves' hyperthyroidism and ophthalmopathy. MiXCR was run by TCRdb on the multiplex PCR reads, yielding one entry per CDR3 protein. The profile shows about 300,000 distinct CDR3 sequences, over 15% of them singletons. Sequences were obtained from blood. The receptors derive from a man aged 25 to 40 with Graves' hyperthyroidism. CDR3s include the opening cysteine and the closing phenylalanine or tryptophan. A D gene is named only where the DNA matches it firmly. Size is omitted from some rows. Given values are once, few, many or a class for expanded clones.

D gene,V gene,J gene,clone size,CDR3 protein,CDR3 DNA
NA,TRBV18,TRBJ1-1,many,CASSPGTGPTEAFF,TGTGCCAGCTCACCGGGAACAGGGCCCACTGAAGCTTTCTTT
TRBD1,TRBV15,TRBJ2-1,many,CATSKSLHGQVTNEQFF,TGTGCCACCAGCAAAAGCCTCCACGGACAGGTGACCAATGAGCAGTTCTTC
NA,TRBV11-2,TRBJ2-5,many,CASSLGRGTVETQYF,TGTGCCAGCAGCTTAGGGCGTGGGACGGTGGAGACCCAGTACTTC
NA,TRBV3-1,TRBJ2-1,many,CASSQGGTGYNEQFF,TGTGCCAGCAGCCAAGGCGGGACGGGGTACAATGAGCAGTTCTTC
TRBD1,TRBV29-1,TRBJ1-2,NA,CSVGQGADYGYTF,TGCAGCGTGGGACAGGGGGCGGACTATGGCTACACCTTC
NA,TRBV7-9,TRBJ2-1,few,CASSLATRGYGNEQFF,TGTGCCAGCAGCTTAGCAACTCGGGGGTACGGCAATGAGCAGTTCTTC
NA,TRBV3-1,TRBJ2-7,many,CASSPGPFYEQYF,TGTGCCAGCAGCCCAGGCCCGTTCTACGAGCAGTACTTC
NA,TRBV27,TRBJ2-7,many,CASSAPDHRQNEQYF,TGTGCCAGCAGTGCGCCGGATCATAGGCAAAACGAGCAGTACTTC
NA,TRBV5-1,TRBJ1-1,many,CASSFGGVNTEAFF,TGCGCCAGCAGCTTTGGGGGTGTGAACACTGAAGCTTTCTTT
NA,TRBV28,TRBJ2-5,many,CATRMFQETQYF,TGTGCCACCCGGATGTTTCAAGAGACCCAGTACTTC
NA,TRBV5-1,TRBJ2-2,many,CASSLDRVAGELFF,TGCGCCAGCAGCTTGGACAGGGTGGCCGGGGAGCTGTTTTTT
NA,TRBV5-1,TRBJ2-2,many,CASSFLGEENTGELFF,TGCGCCAGCAGCTTCCTTGGCGAGGAGAACACCGGGGAGCTGTTTTTT
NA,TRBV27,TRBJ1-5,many,CASSFLGNSNRPQHF,TGTGCCAGCAGTTTTTTAGGGAACAGCAATCGGCCCCAGCATTTT
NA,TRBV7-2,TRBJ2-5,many,CASSLVSTAGETQYF,TGTGCCAGCAGCTTAGTGTCGACTGCCGGCGAGACCCAGTACTTC
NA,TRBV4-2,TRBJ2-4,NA,CASSQDWGEAKNIQYF,TGTGCCAGCAGCCAAGATTGGGGGGAAGCCAAAAACATTCAGTACTTC
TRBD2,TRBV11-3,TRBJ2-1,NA,CASSSIAGGLDEQFF,TGTGCCAGCAGCTCGATAGCGGGAGGGCTTGATGAGCAGTTCTTC
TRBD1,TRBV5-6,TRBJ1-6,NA,CASSFGLRDRENSPLHF,TGTGCCAGCAGCTTCGGTTTGCGGGACAGGGAAAATTCACCCCTCCACTTT
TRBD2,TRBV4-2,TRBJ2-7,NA,CASSPGLAGGNLYEQYF,TGTGCCAGCAGCCCCGGACTAGCGGGAGGGAACCTCTACGAGCAGTACTTC
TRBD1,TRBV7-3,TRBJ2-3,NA,CASSLNRGLLTDTQYF,TGTGCCAGCAGCTTGAACAGGGGGCTTTTAACAGATACGCAGTATTTT
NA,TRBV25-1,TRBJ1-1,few,CASSEGGGHRTEAFF,TGTGCCAGCAGTGAAGGGGGGGGGCATCGTACTGAAGCTTTCTTT
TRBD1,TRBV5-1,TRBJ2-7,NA,CASSPGTGNNEQYF,TGCGCCAGCAGCCCCGGGACAGGGAATAACGAGCAGTACTTC
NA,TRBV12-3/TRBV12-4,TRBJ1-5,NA,CASSRGKDNQPQHF,TGTGCCAGCAGCCGCGGAAAGGACAATCAGCCCCAGCATTTT
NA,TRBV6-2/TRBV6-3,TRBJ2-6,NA,CASEGWGAGANVLTF,TGTGCCAGTGAGGGGTGGGGAGCTGGGGCCAACGTCCTGACTTTC